The 5 T cell receptor beta chains given below trace back to one sample, sequenced in a study of post-analysis software for immune sequencing data. Study results and caveats: A few TRBV segments occurring more often in patients than controls included TRBV5-6, TRBV5-1 and TRBV20-1.

These receptors lack a known antigen. TCR beta libraries were prepared from cDNA with unique molecular identifiers. TCRdb passed the PCR reads through MiXCR, listing each CDR3 protein once. The sample yields a few hundred thousand distinct CDR3 sequences, 45% seen once. The sequenced sample consisted of blood. The receptor source for this set is a girl under 18 with multiple sclerosis.

The CDR3 nucleotides read TGTGCCAGCAGCCGGGGATTCTACGAGCAGTACTTC. It yields the protein CASSRGFYEQYF. V and J are TRBV12-3 or TRBV12-4 and TRBJ2-4; D is perhaps TRBD2 (5 bases). The J call is uncertain, as TRBJ2-7 better fits the DNA end. The CDR3 runs 12 residues.

The rearrangement joins TRBV11-3 to TRBJ2-4; a possible D gene is TRBD1 (6 bases). Trimming pared 1 base from V and 8 bases from J, leaving 9 bases between. The CDR3 covers 13 residues. CDR1 is SGHNT, CDR2 YENEEA, per germline. The CDR3, as DNA: TGTGCCAGCAGCTTAGCCCCAGGGGACATTCAGTACTTC. Protein: CASSLAPGDIQYF.

This clonotype was observed once. The gene calls are TRBV19 and TRBJ2-7; D might be TRBD1 (6 bases). The DNA end is a closer match to TRBJ2-5, so the J assignment may be wrong. The CDR3 consists of 15 residues. Germline loops: CDR1 LNHDA, CDR2 SQIVND (reference sequence). CDR3 amino acids: CASSPRLAGAETQYF. CDR3 DNA sequence: TGTGCCAGTAGTCCTCGATTGGCAGGGGCAGAGACCCAGTACTTC.

J is TRBJ2-1 and V is TRBV6-5, with D maybe TRBD2 (5 bases). The germline CDR1 and CDR2 sequences are MNHEY and SVGAGI. The length of the CDR3 is 14 residues. V lost 2 bases and J 9 bases, leaving 14 bases between the germline ends. Here the CDR3 reads CASSYSLLRGEQFF. Written as DNA, the CDR3 is TGTGCCAGCAGTTACAGTCTTCTTCGGGGTGAGCAGTTCTTC.

This rearrangement joins TRBV20-1 to TRBJ2-1; 7 nucleotides match TRBD1. Germline trimming cut 6 bases from V and 5 bases from J; bases unmatched to any gene: 10. CDR1 is DFQATT, CDR2 SNEGSKA, per germline (reference sequence). The CDR3 contains 14 residues. CDR3 sequence (DNA): TGCAGTGCCGGATCCGGGACAGCCAACAATGAGCAGTTCTTC. This sequence encodes CSAGSGTANNEQFF.